In its sample, the clone carrying this T cell receptor (beta chain) was seen a few times. Its antigen is currently unknown. The data are from a study of CD8 T cells in ankylosing spondylitis. Using its own MiXCR run on the 5' RACE reads, TCRdb lists one record per CDR3 protein. The table lists fewer than 650,000 distinct CDR3 sequences, 9.5% to 15% of them singletons. Germline values: CDR1 SGHTA, CDR2 FQGNSA. The CDR3 has 15 residues. Losses at the gene ends were 4 bases for V and 5 bases for J; bases not matched to a gene: 7. Study-wide results and limits: Seemingly distinctive of ankylosing spondylitis blood was a TCR beta motif formed by eight highly homologous variants.

The chain links TRBV7-2 to TRBJ1-4; TRBD1 matches at 7 bases. This clonotype originated in a male donor with ankylosing spondylitis. The sequenced sample consisted of blood, either unsorted or a sorted T cell fraction (not recorded which). In DNA form, the CDR3 reads TGTGCCAGCAGCTCTATGAGGGGGCCCAATGAAAAACTGTTTTTT. As protein: CASSSMRGPNEKLFF.